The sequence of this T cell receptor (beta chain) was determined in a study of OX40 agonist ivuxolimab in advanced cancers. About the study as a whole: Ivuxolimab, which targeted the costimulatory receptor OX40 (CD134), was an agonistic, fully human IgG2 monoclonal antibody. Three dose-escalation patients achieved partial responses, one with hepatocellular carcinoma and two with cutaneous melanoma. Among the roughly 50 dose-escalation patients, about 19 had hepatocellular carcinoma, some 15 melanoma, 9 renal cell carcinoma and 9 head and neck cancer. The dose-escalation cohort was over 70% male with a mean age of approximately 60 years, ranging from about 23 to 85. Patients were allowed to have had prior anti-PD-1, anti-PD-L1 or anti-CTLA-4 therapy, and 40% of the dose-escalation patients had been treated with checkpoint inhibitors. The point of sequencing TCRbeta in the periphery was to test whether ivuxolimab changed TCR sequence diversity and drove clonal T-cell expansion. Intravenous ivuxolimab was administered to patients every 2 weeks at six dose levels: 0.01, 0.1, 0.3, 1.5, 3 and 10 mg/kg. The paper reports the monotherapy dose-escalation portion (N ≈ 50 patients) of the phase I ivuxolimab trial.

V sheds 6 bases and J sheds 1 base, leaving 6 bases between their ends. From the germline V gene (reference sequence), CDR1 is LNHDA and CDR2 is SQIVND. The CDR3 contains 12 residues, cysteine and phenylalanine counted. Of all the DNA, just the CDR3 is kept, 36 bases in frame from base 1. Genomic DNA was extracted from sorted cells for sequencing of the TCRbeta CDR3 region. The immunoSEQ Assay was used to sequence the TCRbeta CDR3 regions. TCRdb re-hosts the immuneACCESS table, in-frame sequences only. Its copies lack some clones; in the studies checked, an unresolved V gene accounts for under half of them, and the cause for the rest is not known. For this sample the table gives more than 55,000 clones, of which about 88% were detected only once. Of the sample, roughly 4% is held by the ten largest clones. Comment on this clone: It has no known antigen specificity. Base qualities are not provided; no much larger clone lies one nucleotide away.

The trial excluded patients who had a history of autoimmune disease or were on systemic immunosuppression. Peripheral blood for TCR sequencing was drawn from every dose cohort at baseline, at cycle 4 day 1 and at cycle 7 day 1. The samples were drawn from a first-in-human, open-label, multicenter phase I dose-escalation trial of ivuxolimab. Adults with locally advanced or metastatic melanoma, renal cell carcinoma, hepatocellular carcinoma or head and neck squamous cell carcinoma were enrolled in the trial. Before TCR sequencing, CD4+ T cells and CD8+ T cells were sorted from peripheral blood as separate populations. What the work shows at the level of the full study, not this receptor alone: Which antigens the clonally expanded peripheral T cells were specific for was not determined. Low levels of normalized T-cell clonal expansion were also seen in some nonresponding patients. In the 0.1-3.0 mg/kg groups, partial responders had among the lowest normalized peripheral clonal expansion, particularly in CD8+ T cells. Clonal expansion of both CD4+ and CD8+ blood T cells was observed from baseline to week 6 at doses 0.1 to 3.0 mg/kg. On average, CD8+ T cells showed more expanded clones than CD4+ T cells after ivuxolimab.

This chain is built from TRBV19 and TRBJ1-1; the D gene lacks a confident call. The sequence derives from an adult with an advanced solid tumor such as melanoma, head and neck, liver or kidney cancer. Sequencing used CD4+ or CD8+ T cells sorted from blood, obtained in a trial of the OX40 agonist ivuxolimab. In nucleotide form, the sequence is TGTGCCAGTAGAGCCGGGAACACTGAAGCTTTCTTT. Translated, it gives CASRAGNTEAFF.